This T cell receptor beta chain was sequenced during a study of blood T cell repertoires in COVID-19. Overall study context: From T cells, B-cell-depleted T cells, or PBMCs came the material, which was cDNA or gDNA.

This table comes from immunoSEQ multiplex PCR, and its TCRdb copy is limited to in-frame clones, with some not included. The table lists 250,000 to 300,000 clones, approximately 86% of them singletons, with 3.6% in the top ten. The sequence came from a man between 18 and 29 years old with active or convalescent COVID-19. The sequenced sample consisted of peripheral blood.

The CDR3 DNA is TGCGCCAGCAGCCAAGATCTTCGCGGGGGGGCGGGCATTCAGTACTTC. It codes for CASSQDLRGGAGIQYF. This chain connects TRBV4-1 to TRBJ2-4, with 9 bases that match TRBD2. The V gene's germline CDR1 is MGHRA and CDR2 YSYEKL. The J segment lost 9 bases and the V segment lost 0 bases, leaving 9 bases of the junction unmatched. CDR3 length: 16 residues.